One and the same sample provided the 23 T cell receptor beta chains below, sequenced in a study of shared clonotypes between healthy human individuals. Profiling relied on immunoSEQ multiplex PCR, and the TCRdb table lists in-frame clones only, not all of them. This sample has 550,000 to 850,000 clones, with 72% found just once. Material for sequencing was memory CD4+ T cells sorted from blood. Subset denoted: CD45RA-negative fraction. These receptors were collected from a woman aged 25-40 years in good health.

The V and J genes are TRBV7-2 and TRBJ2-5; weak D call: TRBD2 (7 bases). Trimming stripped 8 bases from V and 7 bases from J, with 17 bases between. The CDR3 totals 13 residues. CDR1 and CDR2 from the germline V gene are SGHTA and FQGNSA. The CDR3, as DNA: TGTGCCAGCGTAGCGGGCTTGACAGGGACCCAGTACTTC. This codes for CASVAGLTGTQYF.

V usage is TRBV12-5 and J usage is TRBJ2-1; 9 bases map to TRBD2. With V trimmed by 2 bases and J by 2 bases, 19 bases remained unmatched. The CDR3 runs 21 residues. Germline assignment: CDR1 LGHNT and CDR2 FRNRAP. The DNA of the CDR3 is TGTGCTAGTGGTTTGTCCGTGTCTGGACTAGCGCCCGAAACCGCCTACAATGAGCAGTTCTTC. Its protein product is CASGLSVSGLAPETAYNEQFF.

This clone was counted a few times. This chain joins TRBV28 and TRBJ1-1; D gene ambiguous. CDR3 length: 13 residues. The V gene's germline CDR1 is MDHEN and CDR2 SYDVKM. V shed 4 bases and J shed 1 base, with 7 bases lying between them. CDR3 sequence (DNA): TGTGCCAGCAGTTACAATGGGAACACTGAAGCTTTCTTT. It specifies CASSYNGNTEAFF.

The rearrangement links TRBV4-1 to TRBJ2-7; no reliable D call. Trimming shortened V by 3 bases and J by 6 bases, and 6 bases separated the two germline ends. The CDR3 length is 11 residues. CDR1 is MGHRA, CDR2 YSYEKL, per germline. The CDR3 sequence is CASSHYGEQYF. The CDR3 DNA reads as TGCGCCAGCAGCCATTACGGCGAGCAGTACTTC.

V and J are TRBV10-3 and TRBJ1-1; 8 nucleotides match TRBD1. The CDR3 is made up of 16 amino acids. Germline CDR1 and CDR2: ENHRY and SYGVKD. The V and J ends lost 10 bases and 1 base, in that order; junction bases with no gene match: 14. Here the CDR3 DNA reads TGTGCCACCCAGCGTTCCCCGACAGGGGAGAACACTGAAGCTTTCTTT. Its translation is CATQRSPTGENTEAFF.

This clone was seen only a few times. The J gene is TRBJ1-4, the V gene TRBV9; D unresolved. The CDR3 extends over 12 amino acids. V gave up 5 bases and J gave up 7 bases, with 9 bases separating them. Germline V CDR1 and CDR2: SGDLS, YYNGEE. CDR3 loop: CASSVTGEKLFF. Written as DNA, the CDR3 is TGTGCCAGCAGTGTTACGGGTGAAAAACTGTTTTTT.

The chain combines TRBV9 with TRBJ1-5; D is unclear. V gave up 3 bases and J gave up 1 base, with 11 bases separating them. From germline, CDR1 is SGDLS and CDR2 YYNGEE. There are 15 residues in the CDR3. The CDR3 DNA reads TGTGCCAGCAGCGCCGGACTCAACAGCAATCAGCCCCAGCATTTT. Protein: CASSAGLNSNQPQHF.

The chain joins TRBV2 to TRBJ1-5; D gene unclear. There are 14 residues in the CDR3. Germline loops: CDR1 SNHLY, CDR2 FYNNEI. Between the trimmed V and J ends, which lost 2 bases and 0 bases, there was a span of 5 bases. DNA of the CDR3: TGTGCCAGCAGTGAACGGGATAGCAATCAGCCCCAGCATTTT. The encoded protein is CASSERDSNQPQHF.

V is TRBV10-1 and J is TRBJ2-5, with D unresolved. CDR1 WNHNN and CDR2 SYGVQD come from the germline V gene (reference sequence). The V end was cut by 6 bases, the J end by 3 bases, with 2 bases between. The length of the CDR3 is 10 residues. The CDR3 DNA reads TGCGCCAGCAGCGAAGAGACCCAGTACTTC. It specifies CASSEETQYF.

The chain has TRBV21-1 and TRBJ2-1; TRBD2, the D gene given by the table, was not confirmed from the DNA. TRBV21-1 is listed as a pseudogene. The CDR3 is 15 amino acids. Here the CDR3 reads CASSKGAGRGHEQFF. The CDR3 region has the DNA TGTGCCAGCAGCAAAGGCGCGGGAAGAGGGCATGAGCAGTTCTTC.

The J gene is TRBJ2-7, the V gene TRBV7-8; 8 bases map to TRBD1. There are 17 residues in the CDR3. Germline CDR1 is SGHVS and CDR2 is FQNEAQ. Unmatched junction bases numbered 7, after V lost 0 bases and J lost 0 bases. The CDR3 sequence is CASSLAADRASSYEQYF. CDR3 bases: TGTGCCAGCAGCTTAGCGGCGGACAGGGCGAGCTCCTACGAGCAGTACTTC.

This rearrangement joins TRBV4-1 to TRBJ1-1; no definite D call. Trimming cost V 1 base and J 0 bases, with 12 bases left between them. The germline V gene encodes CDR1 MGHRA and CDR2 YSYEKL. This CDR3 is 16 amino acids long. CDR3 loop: CASSQVPRRLNTEAFF. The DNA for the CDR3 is TGCGCCAGCAGCCAAGTTCCTCGACGGTTGAACACTGAAGCTTTCTTT.

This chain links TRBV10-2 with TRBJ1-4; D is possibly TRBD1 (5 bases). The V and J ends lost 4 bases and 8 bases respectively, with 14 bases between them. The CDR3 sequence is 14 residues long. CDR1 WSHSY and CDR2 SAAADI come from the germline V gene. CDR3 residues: CASSVGDVGEKLFF. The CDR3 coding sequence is TGCGCCAGCAGTGTGGGGGATGTTGGCGAAAAACTGTTTTTT.

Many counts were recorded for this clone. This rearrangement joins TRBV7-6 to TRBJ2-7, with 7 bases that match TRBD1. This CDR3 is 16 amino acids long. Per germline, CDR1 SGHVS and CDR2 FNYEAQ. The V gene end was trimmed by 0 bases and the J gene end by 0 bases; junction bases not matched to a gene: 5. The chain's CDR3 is CASSLAPTGNSYEQYF. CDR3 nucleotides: TGTGCCAGCAGCTTAGCGCCGACAGGGAACTCCTACGAGCAGTACTTC.

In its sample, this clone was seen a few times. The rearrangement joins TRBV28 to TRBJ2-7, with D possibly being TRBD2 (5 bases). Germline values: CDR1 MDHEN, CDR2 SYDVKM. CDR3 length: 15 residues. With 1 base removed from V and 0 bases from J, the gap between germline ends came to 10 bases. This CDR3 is CASSLFSESSYEQYF. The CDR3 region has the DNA TGTGCCAGCAGTTTATTTAGCGAGAGCTCCTACGAGCAGTACTTC. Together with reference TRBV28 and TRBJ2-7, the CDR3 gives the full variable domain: DVKVTQSSRYLVKRTGEKVFLECVQDMDHENMFWYRQDPGLGLRLIYFSYDVKMKEKGDIPEGYSVSREKKERFSLILESASTNQTSMYLCASSLFSESSYEQYFGPGTRLTVT.

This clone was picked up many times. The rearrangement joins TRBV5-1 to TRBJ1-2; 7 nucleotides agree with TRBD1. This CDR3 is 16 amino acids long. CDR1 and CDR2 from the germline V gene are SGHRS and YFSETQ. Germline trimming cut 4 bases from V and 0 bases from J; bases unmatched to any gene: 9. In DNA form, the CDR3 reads TGCGCCAGCAGCACTTGGACAGGTGAAGCTAACTATGGCTACACCTTC. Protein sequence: CASSTWTGEANYGYTF.

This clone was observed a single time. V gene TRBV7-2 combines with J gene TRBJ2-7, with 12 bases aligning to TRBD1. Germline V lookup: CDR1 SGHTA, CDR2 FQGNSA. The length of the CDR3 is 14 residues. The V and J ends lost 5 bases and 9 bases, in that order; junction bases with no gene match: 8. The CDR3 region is CASSPGTGGLVQYF. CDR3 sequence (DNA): TGTGCCAGCAGCCCCGGGACAGGGGGCTTAGTGCAGTACTTC.

CDR3 loop: CASSYDADTQYF. CDR3 nucleotide sequence: TGTGCCAGCAGCTATGACGCAGATACGCAGTATTTT. The V gene is TRBV5-4, the J gene TRBJ2-3; no clear D gene. Germline V lookup: CDR1 SGHNT, CDR2 YYREEE (reference sequence). V was pared by 3 bases and J by 4 bases, with 6 bases between. This CDR3 has 12 residues.

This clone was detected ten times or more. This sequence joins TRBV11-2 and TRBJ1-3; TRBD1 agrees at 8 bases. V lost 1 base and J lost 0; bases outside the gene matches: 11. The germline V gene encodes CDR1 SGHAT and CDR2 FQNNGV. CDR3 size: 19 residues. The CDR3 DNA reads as TGTGCCAGCAGCTTAGCCGGGGCGGCAGGGGGCTACTCTGGAAACACCATATATTTT. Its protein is CASSLAGAAGGYSGNTIYF. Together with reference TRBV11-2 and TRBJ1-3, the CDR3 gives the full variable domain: EAGVAQSPRYKIIEKRQSVAFWCNPISGHATLYWYQQILGQGPKLLIQFQNNGVVDDSQLPKDRFSAERLKGVDSTLKIQPAKLEDSAVYLCASSLAGAAGGYSGNTIYFGEGSWLTVV.

In DNA, the CDR3 is TGTGCCAGCAGCCAAATGCGTGAGCAGTTCTTC. This gives the protein CASSQMREQFF. The chain links TRBV27 to TRBJ2-1; D is undetermined. Germline V lookup: CDR1 MNHEY, CDR2 SMNVEV (reference sequence). V lost 6 bases, J lost 9 bases, and 9 bases lay in between. The CDR3 length is 11 residues.

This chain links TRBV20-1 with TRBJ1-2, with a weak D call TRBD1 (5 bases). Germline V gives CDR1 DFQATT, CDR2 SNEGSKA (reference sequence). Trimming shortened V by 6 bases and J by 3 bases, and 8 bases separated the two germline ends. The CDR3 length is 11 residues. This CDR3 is CSAGTDYGYTF. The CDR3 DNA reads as TGCAGTGCCGGGACGGACTATGGCTACACCTTC.

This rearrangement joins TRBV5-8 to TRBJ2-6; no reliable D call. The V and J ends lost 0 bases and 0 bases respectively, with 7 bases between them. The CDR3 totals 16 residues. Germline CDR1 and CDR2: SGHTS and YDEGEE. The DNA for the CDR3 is TGTGCCAGCAGCTTGGTCTGGGGCTCTGGGGCCAACGTCCTGACTTTC. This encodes CASSLVWGSGANVLTF.

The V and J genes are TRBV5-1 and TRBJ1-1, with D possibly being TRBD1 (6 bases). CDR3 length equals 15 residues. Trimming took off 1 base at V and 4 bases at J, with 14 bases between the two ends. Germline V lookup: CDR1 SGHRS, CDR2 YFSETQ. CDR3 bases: TGCGCCAGCAGCTTGAGTGGGGGCAAGGGCACTGAAGCTTTCTTT. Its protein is CASSLSGGKGTEAFF.